This TCR beta chain was found in a study of OX40 agonist ivuxolimab in advanced cancers. Turning to the study itself: Cancers in dose escalation were hepatocellular, melanoma, renal cell and head and neck. Partial responses were achieved by three patients, of whom one had hepatocellular carcinoma and two had cutaneous melanoma. Study-wide results and caveats: CD8+ T cells were the subset that, on average, had more expanded clones than CD4+.

Method: immunoSEQ multiplex PCR; TCRdb's copy keeps in-frame clones and lacks some. Counted here are tens of thousands of clones, 65% to 90% occurring once; the ten biggest clones make up around a fifth. Germline CDR1 reads SGHAT; CDR2 reads FQNNGV. V lost 4 bases and J 5 bases, leaving 15 bases between the germline ends. The CDR3 covers 14 residues. Points on this clone: No antigen is known for it.

V is TRBV11-2 and J is TRBJ2-7, with a weak D call TRBD2 (6 bases). Sequenced here: CD4+ or CD8+ T cells sorted from blood, sampled in a trial of the OX40 agonist ivuxolimab. This receptor was identified in an adult with an advanced solid tumor such as melanoma, head and neck, liver or kidney cancer. The CDR3 sequence: CASSSVVWGDEQYF. In DNA form, the CDR3 reads TGTGCCAGCAGCTCCGTGGTGTGGGGGGACGAGCAGTACTTC.